This TCR beta chain was profiled in a study of STAT3 mutations in large granular lymphocyte leukemia. Findings of the study overall: Every T-cell large granular lymphocyte leukemia patient had at least one immunodominant TCR beta clonotype. Clonal expansion was inferred from other time points because no sample existed at each clone's first appearance. Treatment regimens differed across patients between samplings. All newly emerging clones after therapy were STAT3 wild type.

Each sample's TCRbeta library yielded on average about 40,773 productive templates. Method: immunoSEQ multiplex PCR; TCRdb's copy keeps in-frame clones and lacks some. The table includes under 2,000 clones, 50% to 60% detected once. This clone was detected only once. Antigen unknown. The sample consisted of peripheral blood mononuclear cells. This clonotype was obtained from a man aged 60 to 75 with T-cell large granular lymphocyte leukemia. Some clones in this sample may be carry-over from other donors' samples.

The DNA for the CDR3 is TGTGCCAGCGACGGGGAGCACGGCTTCAACGAGCAGTACTTC. Translated: CASDGEHGFNEQYF. This rearrangement joins TRBV2 to TRBJ2-7; TRBD2 might be the D (5 bases). The V gene's germline CDR1 is SNHLY and CDR2 FYNNEI. The germline V and J ends were trimmed by 8 bases and 5 bases, with 19 bases remaining between them. This CDR3 region has 14 residues.